The present T cell receptor beta chain was sequenced within a study of cytomegalovirus exposure and HLA in healthy donors. Generated by immunoSEQ multiplex PCR, the TCRdb table keeps only in-frame clones and is missing some. The repertoire includes some 120,000 clones, approximately 94% of them detected once, and 1% to 1.5% sits in the top ten. CDR1 MNHNS and CDR2 SASEGT come from the germline V gene. The CDR3 consists of 16 residues. V shed 1 base and J shed 4 bases, with 16 bases lying between them. The clonotype comes from a woman aged 18 to 35 in good health and CMV-seronegative. Sequencing was carried out using PBMCs. The chain couples TRBV6-1 to TRBJ1-2; a possible D gene is TRBD1 (6 bases). The CDR3 reads CASSEEWGLRGYGYTF. In nucleotides, the CDR3 is TGTGCCAGCAGTGAAGAGTGGGGGCTTCGAGGCTATGGCTACACCTTC.